This T cell receptor (beta chain) was found in a study of early stage breast cancer tumors. Profiling relied on immunoSEQ multiplex PCR, and the TCRdb table lists in-frame clones only, not all of them. The sample has tens of thousands of clones, over 75% seen once; the top ten hold 3% to 4%. V was clipped by 2 bases and J by 6 bases; unmatched bases: 12. CDR3 length: 16 amino acids. Germline V CDR1 and CDR2: MNHEY, SVGAGI. In this sample, this clone turned up once. The clonotype was recovered from a person aged 40 to 49 with breast cancer. The sequencing input was blood. The chain recombines TRBV6-5 with TRBJ2-5, with 7 nucleotides matching TRBD2. CDR3 region: CASSYRGEQEKQTQYF. The CDR3 nucleotides read TGTGCCAGCAGTTACCGGGGGGAGCAAGAGAAGCAGACCCAGTACTTC.